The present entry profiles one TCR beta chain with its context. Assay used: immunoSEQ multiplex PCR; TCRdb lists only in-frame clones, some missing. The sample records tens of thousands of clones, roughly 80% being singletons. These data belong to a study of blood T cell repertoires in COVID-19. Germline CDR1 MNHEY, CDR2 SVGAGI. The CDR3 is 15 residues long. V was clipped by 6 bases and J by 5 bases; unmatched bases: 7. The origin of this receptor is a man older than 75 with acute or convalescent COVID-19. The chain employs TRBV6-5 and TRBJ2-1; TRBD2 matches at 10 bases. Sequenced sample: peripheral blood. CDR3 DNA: TGTGCCAGCAGCCCCAGCGGGGGGGCCAACAATGAGCAGTTCTTC. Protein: CASSPSGGANNEQFF.